The following is a T cell receptor beta chain sequence with its context. Recovered status applied to Cohort 3 donors who had two consecutive negative PCRs. It also applied to those with clearance or with symptom resolution. Repertoires were generated with immunoSEQ multiplex PCR, while TCRdb's copy carries only in-frame clones and drops some. The sample includes fewer than 250,000 clones, approximately 84% of them seen just once. These data are taken from a study of blood T cell repertoires in COVID-19. About the research overall: Researchers got acute and convalescent COVID-19 samples from the United States, Italy and Spain.

The ends lost 1 base at V and 9 bases at J; junction bases unmatched: 7. The CDR3 has 15 residues. Per the germline V gene, CDR1 is SGHAT and CDR2 is FQNNGV. This clonotype was sampled from a man in his sixties who had recovered from COVID-19. The source material was PBMCs or T cells enriched from blood (not recorded which). The V and J genes are TRBV11-2 and TRBJ2-1, with 9 bases identical to TRBD1. CDR3 sequence (DNA): TGTGCCAGCAGCTTAGCCGGCGCACAGGGGGCTGAGCAGTTCTTC. Amino acids: CASSLAGAQGAEQFF.